Reported below is one TCR beta chain. The data belong to a study of beta chain features in type 1 diabetes. V was pared by 3 bases and J by 7 bases, with 6 bases of the junction left unmatched. The CDR3 is 14 residues long. The germline CDR1 and CDR2 sequences are SGDLS and YYNGEE. What was sequenced were expressed TCRB transcripts, since all of the isolated RNA had been reverse transcribed. Assay: immunoSEQ multiplex PCR; the TCRdb copy retains only in-frame clones and omits some. Among 350,000 to 400,000 clones, approximately 15% were seen once, and the ten largest hold about 0.018%. The receptor was isolated from a woman aged 18-35 years in good health. The chain links TRBV9 to TRBJ1-4; TRBD1 aligns across 7 bases. Sequenced: naive CD4+ T cells from blood. For the CDR3, the DNA is TGTGCCAGCAGCGCATCCGGGACAGTTGAAAAACTGTTTTTT. It encodes CASSASGTVEKLFF.